Below, one TCR beta chain is given with its context. Its target is unknown. Germline CDR1 reads MNHEY; CDR2 reads SVGAGI. V lost 0 bases and J lost 12, with 15 bases in between. The CDR3 has 15 amino acids. This specimen comes from a study of Ad26.COV2.S vaccination and SARS-CoV-2 variants. Looking at the study overall: Ad26.COV2.S shots went into the muscle once or twice, 56 days apart.

The treatment denotes: some 19 received Ad26.COV2.S at low or high dose, single or two shots; roughly five received placebo; per-sample allocation not given. Collection of the samples took place on day 63 after the first injection of vaccine or placebo. The protocol was immunoSEQ multiplex PCR, while the TCRdb copy is restricted to in-frame clones and leaves out a portion. The table has around 400,000 clones, 75% to 95% seen once. Study observations and caveats: There was reportedly substantial breadth in spike-specific CD8+ and CD4+ T cell responses after vaccination.

This receptor was taken from a person aged 18-65 years who received the Ad26.COV2.S COVID-19 vaccine or a placebo. This sequence joins TRBV6-5 and TRBJ1-6; maybe TRBD1 (6 bases). The source was peripheral blood, collected in a trial of Ad26.COV2.S vaccine versus placebo. In nucleotides, the CDR3 is TGTGCCAGCAGTTACTCCGGGACACCGGACTTACCCCTCCACTTT. As protein: CASSYSGTPDLPLHF.